This T cell receptor (beta chain) was recovered during a study of blood T cell repertoires in COVID-19. Study at large: The study drew acute and convalescent COVID-19 samples from the United States, Italy and Spain. The cDNA or gDNA used as material had been derived from T cells, B-cell-depleted T cells, or PBMCs.

Libraries were prepared by immunoSEQ multiplex PCR; TCRdb keeps only in-frame clonotypes and omits some of them. Of roughly 99,000 clones listed, about three quarters are singletons. The CDR3 covers 14 residues. Germline-derived CDR1 and CDR2 are ENHRY and SYGVKD. Trimming removed 11 bases at V and 5 bases at J, with 16 bases between. This rearrangement joins TRBV10-3 to TRBJ1-6, with D perhaps matching TRBD1 (6 bases). The TCR was taken from a man between 65 and 85 years old with acute or convalescent COVID-19. The source material was peripheral blood. This CDR3 is CAAGGTPNNSPLHF. As DNA, the CDR3 is TGTGCCGCCGGGGGGACACCTAATAATTCACCCCTCCACTTT.